Presented here are 17 T cell receptor beta chains from one specimen sequenced in a study of blood T cell repertoires in COVID-19. Generated by immunoSEQ multiplex PCR, the TCRdb table keeps only in-frame clones and is missing some. The repertoire has 80,000 or so clones, around 82% of them found once; the top ten carry 6.5% to 8%. Input material: peripheral blood. The receptor set was obtained from a human donor in a cohort sampled during active COVID-19.

The chain couples TRBV5-6 to TRBJ1-5; 9 bases fit TRBD1. The CDR3 is made up of 14 amino acids. Trimming cost V 4 bases and J 6 bases; bases outside gene matches: 5. Germline lookup yields CDR1 SGHDT and CDR2 YYEEEE. The DNA of the CDR3 is TGTGCCAGCAGCCTCGGGACAGGGAGTCAGCCCCAGCATTTT. It translates to CASSLGTGSQPQHF.

The chain links TRBV27 to TRBJ2-5; TRBD2 is a possible D gene (7 bases). Trimming pared 3 bases from V and 4 bases from J, leaving 12 bases between. CDR1 and CDR2 from the germline V gene are MNHEY and SMNVEV (reference sequence). The CDR3 consists of 14 residues. As DNA, the CDR3 is TGTGCCAGCAGTTTGGCGGGGGCGGGAGAGACCCAGTACTTC. It specifies CASSLAGAGETQYF.

The count of this clone is one. The rearrangement uses TRBV14 and TRBJ1-1; 8 bases are a match to TRBD1. Germline CDR1 SGHDN, CDR2 FVKESK. The CDR3 extends over 16 amino acids. The J segment lost 0 bases and the V segment lost 1 base, leaving 4 bases of the junction unmatched. The CDR3 region has the DNA TGTGCCAGCAGCCAAGTATGGGGACAGGTGAACACTGAAGCTTTCTTT. Its translation is CASSQVWGQVNTEAFF.

The chain carries TRBV5-5 and TRBJ2-3, with 11 bases identical to TRBD1. The CDR3 sequence is 17 residues long. Germline V gene lookup returns CDR1 SGHKS and CDR2 YYEKEE (reference sequence). V shed 1 base, J shed 5 bases, and the junction held 9 bases outside the gene matches. CDR3 region: CASSLSPGQGVGDTQYF. Here the CDR3 DNA reads TGTGCCAGCAGCTTGTCACCGGGACAGGGGGTAGGAGATACGCAGTATTTT.

V usage is TRBV7-2 and J usage is TRBJ1-1; TRBD1 matches at 8 bases. Germline trimming cut 5 bases from V and 0 bases from J; bases unmatched to any gene: 11. The length of the CDR3 is 17 residues. Germline lookup yields CDR1 SGHTA and CDR2 FQGNSA. The CDR3 DNA reads as TGTGCCAGCAGCCCCAGGACAGGGTTGATATTGAACACTGAAGCTTTCTTT. Translated, it gives CASSPRTGLILNTEAFF.

This rearrangement joins TRBV5-1 to TRBJ2-2; TRBD1 might be the D (5 bases). The CDR3 length is 15 residues. Germline CDR1 is SGHRS and CDR2 is YFSETQ. Between the trimmed V and J ends, which lost 0 bases and 5 bases, there was a span of 11 bases. The CDR3 reads CASSLGGLWTGELFF. CDR3 coding DNA: TGCGCCAGCAGCTTGGGGGGCCTCTGGACCGGGGAGCTGTTTTTT.

The chain uses TRBV19 and TRBJ2-2; 15 bases are shared with TRBD2. Trimming at V came to 7 bases and at J to 8 bases, leaving 5 bases not matched to a gene. This CDR3 has 15 amino acids. Germline CDR1 and CDR2: LNHDA and SQIVND (reference sequence). Written as DNA, the CDR3 is TGTGCCAGTATTCCGGGACTAGCGGGGGGAGGGGAGCTGTTTTTT. It translates to CASIPGLAGGGELFF. Using reference TRBV19 and TRBJ2-2 for the parts outside the CDR3, the full variable domain is DGGITQSPKYLFRKEGQNVTLSCEQNLNHDAMYWYRQDPGQGLRLIYYSQIVNDFQKGDIAEGYSVSREKKESFPLTVTSAQKNPTAFYLCASIPGLAGGGELFFGEGSRLTVL.

This chain links TRBV9 with TRBJ1-2; D is ambiguous. V gave up 0 bases and J gave up 7 bases, with 7 bases separating them. The CDR3 has 12 amino acids. CDR1 and CDR2 (germline): SGDLS, YYNGEE. The CDR3 protein is CASSVVRGGYTF. Written as DNA, the CDR3 is TGTGCCAGCAGCGTAGTCCGGGGTGGCTACACCTTC.

J is TRBJ2-1 and V is TRBV29-1; 8 positions agree with TRBD2. The CDR3 extends over 14 amino acids. Germline V gene lookup returns CDR1 SQVTM and CDR2 ANQGSEA. The ends lost 4 bases at V and 0 bases at J; junction bases unmatched: 2. The CDR3 sequence: CSVVGGVSYNEQFF. In DNA form, the CDR3 reads TGCAGCGTTGTCGGGGGGGTCTCCTACAATGAGCAGTTCTTC.

The chain employs TRBV9 and TRBJ1-2; D might be TRBD1 (5 bases). V was cut by 1 base and J by 8 bases, with 18 bases left in between. Germline V lookup: CDR1 SGDLS, CDR2 YYNGEE. The CDR3 has 15 residues. CDR3 loop: CASSVFVGRGEGYTF. The CDR3 DNA follows: TGTGCCAGCAGCGTATTCGTTGGGAGGGGAGAAGGCTACACCTTC.

This sequence joins TRBV20-1 and TRBJ1-2; no clear D. Trimming removed 3 bases from V and 6 bases from J, with 5 bases in between. The CDR3 is 10 amino acids. Germline V gives CDR1 DFQATT, CDR2 SNEGSKA (reference sequence). CDR3 sequence (DNA): TGCAGTGCTAGTCGTGATGGCTACACCTTC. This sequence encodes CSASRDGYTF.

This clone was found a few times. The J gene is TRBJ1-6, the V gene TRBV25-1; 7 bases map to TRBD1. The CDR3 loop spans 14 amino acids. The J segment lost 10 bases and the V segment lost 3 bases, leaving 6 bases of the junction unmatched. Germline V gene sequence: CDR1 MGHDK, CDR2 SYGVNS. The DNA for the CDR3 is TGTGCCAGCAGTGACGGAGGGGGCCGATCACCCCTCCACTTT. Protein product: CASSDGGGRSPLHF.

There are a few counts of this clone. This rearrangement joins TRBV7-2 to TRBJ1-5; a possible D gene is TRBD1 (5 bases). Trimming took 5 bases from V and 1 from J, leaving 9 bases between them. Germline V gene data show CDR1 as SGHTA and CDR2 as FQGNSA. The CDR3 is made up of 14 amino acids. CDR3 coding DNA: TGTGCCAGCAGCCCAGGGCTCAGCAATCAGCCCCAGCATTTT. It yields the protein CASSPGLSNQPQHF. The full variable domain, completed using reference TRBV7-2 and TRBJ1-5, is GAGVSQSPSNKVTEKGKDVELRCDPISGHTALYWYRQSLGQGLEFLIYFQGNSAPDKSGLPSDRFSAERTGGSVSTLTIQRTQQEDSAVYLCASSPGLSNQPQHFGDGTRLSIL.

The chain recombines TRBV4-3 with TRBJ1-2; a weak D match, TRBD1 (5 bases). V lost 0 bases, J lost 0 bases, and 11 bases lay in between. This CDR3 comprises 16 residues. CDR1 is LGHNA and CDR2 is YSLEER in the germline V gene. CDR3 DNA sequence: TGCGCCAGCAGCCAAGATCTGAAGACAGCTAACTATGGCTACACCTTC. Translated, it gives CASSQDLKTANYGYTF.

The chain links TRBV2 to TRBJ1-2; D is possibly TRBD1 (6 bases). The CDR3 length is 15 residues. The V end was cut by 3 bases, the J end by 8 bases, with 19 bases between. CDR1 SNHLY and CDR2 FYNNEI come from the germline V gene. CDR3 amino acids: CASSEEQGFLMGYTF. The CDR3 bases are TGTGCCAGCAGTGAGGAACAGGGCTTTTTAATGGGCTACACCTTC.

The chain recombines TRBV2 with TRBJ2-3, with a possible D match to TRBD1 (5 bases). This CDR3 region has 14 residues. Trimming removed 6 bases at V and 3 bases at J, with 13 bases between. Looked up from germline, CDR1 is SNHLY and CDR2 is FYNNEI. CDR3 DNA: TGTGCCAGCAGCGCCTGGACATTGACAGATACGCAGTATTTT. It yields the protein CASSAWTLTDTQYF.

The chain combines TRBV5-1 with TRBJ2-3, with D tentatively TRBD2 (6 bases). The CDR3 sequence is 14 residues long. V dropped 3 bases and J dropped 0 bases, with 8 bases sitting between them. CDR1 is SGHRS, CDR2 YFSETQ, per germline. The CDR3 region has the DNA TGCGCCAGCAGCTCCGGGACTAGCACAGATACGCAGTATTTT. Amino acids: CASSSGTSTDTQYF. The full variable domain, completed using reference TRBV5-1 and TRBJ2-3, is KAGVTQTPRYLIKTRGQQVTLSCSPISGHRSVSWYQQTPGQGLQFLFEYFSETQRNKGNFPGRFSGRQFSNSRSEMNVSTLELGDSALYLCASSSGTSTDTQYFGPGTRLTVL.